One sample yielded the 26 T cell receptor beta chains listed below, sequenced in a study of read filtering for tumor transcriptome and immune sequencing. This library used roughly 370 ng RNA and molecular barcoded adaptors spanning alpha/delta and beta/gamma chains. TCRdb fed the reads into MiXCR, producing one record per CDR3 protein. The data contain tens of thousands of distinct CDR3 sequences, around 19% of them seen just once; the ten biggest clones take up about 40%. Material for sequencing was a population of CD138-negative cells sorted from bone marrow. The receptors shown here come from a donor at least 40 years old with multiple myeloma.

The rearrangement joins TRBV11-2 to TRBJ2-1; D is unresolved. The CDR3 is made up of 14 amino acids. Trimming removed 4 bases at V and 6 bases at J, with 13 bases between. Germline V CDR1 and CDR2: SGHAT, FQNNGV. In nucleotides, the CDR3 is TGTGCCAGCAGCTCAATGGCGTCCGGCAATGAGCAGTTCTTC. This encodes CASSSMASGNEQFF.

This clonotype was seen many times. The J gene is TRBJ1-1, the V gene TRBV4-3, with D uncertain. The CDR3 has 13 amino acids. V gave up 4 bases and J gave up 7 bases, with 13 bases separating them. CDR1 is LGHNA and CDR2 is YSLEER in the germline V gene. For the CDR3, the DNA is TGCGCCAGCAGCCTTTTTGACCGCCTTGAAGCTTTCTTT. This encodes CASSLFDRLEAFF.

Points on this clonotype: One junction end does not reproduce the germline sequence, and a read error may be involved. CDR3 DNA sequence: TGTGCTAGCAGCTACACGGGTGAGCAGTTCTTC. Translated, it gives CASSYTGEQFF. The chain recombines TRBV28 with TRBJ2-1, with no clear D. Germline loops: CDR1 MDHEN, CDR2 SYDVKM. This CDR3 contains 11 residues.

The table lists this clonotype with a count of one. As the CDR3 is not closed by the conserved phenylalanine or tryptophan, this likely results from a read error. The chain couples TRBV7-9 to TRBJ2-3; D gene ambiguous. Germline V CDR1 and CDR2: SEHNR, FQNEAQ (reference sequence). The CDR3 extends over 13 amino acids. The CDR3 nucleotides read TGTGCCAGCAGCGCCGGCCGCACAGATGCGCAGTATTTA. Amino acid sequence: CASSAGRTDAQYL.

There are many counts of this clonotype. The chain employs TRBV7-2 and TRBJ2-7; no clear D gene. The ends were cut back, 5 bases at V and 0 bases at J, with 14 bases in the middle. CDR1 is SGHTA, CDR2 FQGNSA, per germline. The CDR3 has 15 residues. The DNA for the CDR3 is TGTGCCAGCAGCGACGGGCCAGCGATCTCCTACGAGCAGTACTTC. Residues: CASSDGPAISYEQYF.

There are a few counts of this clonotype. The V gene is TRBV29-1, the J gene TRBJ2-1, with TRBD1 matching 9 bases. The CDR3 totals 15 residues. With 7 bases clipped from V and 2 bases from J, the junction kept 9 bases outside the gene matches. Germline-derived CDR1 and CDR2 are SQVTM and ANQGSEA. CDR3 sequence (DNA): TGCAGCGCTAGTCGTGGGGACAGGGCCTACAATGAGCAGTTCTTC. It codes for CSASRGDRAYNEQFF.

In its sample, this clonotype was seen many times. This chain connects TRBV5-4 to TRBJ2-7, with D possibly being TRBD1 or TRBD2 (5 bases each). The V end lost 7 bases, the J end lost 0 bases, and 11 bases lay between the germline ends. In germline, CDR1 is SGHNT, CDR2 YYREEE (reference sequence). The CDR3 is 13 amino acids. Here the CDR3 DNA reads TGTGCCAGCCGGGACGGAATCTCCTACGAGCAGTACTTC. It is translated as CASRDGISYEQYF.

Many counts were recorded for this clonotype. The CDR3 protein is CASSPPTGRETEAFF. CDR3 sequence (DNA): TGTGCCAGCAGTCCCCCGACAGGGAGGGAAACTGAAGCTTTCTTT. The chain combines TRBV28 with TRBJ1-1; TRBD1 aligns across 7 bases. The CDR3 extends over 15 amino acids. In germline, CDR1 is MDHEN, CDR2 SYDVKM. The J segment lost 5 bases and the V segment lost 5 bases, leaving 11 bases of the junction unmatched.

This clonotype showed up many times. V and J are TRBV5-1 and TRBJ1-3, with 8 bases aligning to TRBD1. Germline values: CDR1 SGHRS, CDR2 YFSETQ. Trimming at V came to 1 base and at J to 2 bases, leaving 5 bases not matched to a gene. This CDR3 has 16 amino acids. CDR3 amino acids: CASSLQGAMAGNTIYF. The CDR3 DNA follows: TGCGCCAGCAGCTTGCAGGGGGCAATGGCTGGAAACACCATATATTTT.

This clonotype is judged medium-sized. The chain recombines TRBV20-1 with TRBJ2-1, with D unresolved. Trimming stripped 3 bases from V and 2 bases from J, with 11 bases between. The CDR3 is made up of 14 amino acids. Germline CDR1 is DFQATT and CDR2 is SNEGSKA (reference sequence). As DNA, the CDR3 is TGCAGTGCTAGTGAGGTGGAGACCTACAATGAGCAGTTCTTC. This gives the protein CSASEVETYNEQFF.

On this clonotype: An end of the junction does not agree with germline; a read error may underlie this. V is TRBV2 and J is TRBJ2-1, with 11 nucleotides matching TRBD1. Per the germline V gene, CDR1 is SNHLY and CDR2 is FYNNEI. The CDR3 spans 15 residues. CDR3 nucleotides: TGCGCCAGCAGGACAGGGGGCTTGAGGTGGGATGAGCAGTTCTTC. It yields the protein CASRTGGLRWDEQFF.

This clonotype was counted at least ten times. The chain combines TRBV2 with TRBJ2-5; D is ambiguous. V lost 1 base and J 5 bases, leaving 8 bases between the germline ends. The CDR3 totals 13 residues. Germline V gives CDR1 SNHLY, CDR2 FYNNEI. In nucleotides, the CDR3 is TGTGCCAGCAGTGAAGAGGGCTGGGAGACCCAGTACTTC. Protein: CASSEEGWETQYF.

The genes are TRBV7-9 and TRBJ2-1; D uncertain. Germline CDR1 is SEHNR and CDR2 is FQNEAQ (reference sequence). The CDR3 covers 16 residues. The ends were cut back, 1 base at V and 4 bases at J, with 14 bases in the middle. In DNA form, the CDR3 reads TGTGCCAGCAGCTTAGGCGCTACCAACCTTTACAATGAGCAGTTCTTC. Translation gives CASSLGATNLYNEQFF.

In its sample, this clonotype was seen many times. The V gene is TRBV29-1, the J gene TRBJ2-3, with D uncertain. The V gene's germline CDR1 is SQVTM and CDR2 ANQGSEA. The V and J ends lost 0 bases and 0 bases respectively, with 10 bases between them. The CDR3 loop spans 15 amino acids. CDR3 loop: CSVEDPARSTDTQYF. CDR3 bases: TGCAGCGTTGAAGATCCTGCGCGTAGCACAGATACGCAGTATTTT.

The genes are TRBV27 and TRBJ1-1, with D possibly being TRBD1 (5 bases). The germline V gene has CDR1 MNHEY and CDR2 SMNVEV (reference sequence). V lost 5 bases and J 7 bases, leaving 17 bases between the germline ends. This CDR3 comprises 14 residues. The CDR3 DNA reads TGTGCCAGCAGTCCTAGATCTGGGGCGTATGAAGCTTTCTTT. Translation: CASSPRSGAYEAFF.

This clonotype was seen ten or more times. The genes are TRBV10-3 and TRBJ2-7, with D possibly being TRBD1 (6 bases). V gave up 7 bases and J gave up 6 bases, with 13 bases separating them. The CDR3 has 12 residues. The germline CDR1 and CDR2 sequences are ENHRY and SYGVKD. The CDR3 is CAITKDSGEQYF. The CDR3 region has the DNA TGTGCCATCACCAAGGACAGTGGCGAGCAGTACTTC.

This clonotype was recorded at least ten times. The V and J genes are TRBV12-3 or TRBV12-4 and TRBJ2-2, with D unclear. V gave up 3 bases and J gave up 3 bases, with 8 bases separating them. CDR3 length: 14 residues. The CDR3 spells CASSFFTDTGELFF. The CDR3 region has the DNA TGTGCCAGCAGTTTTTTCACCGACACCGGGGAGCTGTTTTTT.

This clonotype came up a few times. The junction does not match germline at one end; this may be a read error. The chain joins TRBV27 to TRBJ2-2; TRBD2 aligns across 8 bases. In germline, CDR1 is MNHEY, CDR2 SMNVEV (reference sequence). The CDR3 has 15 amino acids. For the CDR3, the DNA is TGTGCCAGCAGTAACGGGAGGGCGAACACCGTGGAGCTGTTTTTT. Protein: CASSNGRANTVELFF.

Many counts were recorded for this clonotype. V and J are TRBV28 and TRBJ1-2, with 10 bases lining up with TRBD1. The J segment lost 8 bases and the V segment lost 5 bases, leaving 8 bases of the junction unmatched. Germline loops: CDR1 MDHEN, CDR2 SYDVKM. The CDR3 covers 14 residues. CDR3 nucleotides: TGTGCCAGCAGTCACGGGGACAGGGGAGGCGGCTACACCTTC. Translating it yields CASSHGDRGGGYTF.

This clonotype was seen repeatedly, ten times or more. CDR3 protein: CASTNRHAGGPYNEQFF. The CDR3 DNA is TGTGCCAGCACCAATCGGCATGCGGGAGGGCCCTACAATGAGCAGTTCTTC. The rearrangement joins TRBV2 to TRBJ2-1; 9 bases match TRBD2. The CDR3 is made up of 17 amino acids. With V trimmed by 7 bases and J by 2 bases, 12 bases remained unmatched. CDR1 SNHLY and CDR2 FYNNEI come from the germline V gene.

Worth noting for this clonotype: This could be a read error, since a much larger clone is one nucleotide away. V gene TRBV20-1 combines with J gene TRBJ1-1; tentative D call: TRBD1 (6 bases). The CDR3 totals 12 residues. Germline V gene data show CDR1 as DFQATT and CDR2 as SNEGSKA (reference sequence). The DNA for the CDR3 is TGCAGTGCCGAAGGGGGTTTGACTGGAGCTTTCTTT. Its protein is CSAEGGLTGAFF.

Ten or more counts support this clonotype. Written as DNA, the CDR3 is TGTGCCAGCGGGAGGAACTACGAGCAGTACTTC. Its translation is CASGRNYEQYF. The V and J genes are TRBV6-2 or TRBV6-3 and TRBJ2-7; perhaps TRBD2 as D (6 bases). The germline V gene encodes CDR1 MNHEY and CDR2 SVGEGT. This CDR3 has 11 residues. V lost 8 bases and J lost 3, with 8 bases in between.

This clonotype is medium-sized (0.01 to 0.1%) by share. The CDR3 region has the DNA TGCAGTGCTCCCCCCTCCCATAATGAGCAGTTCTTC. Protein product: CSAPPSHNEQFF. The V gene is TRBV20-1, the J gene TRBJ2-1; D gene unclear. The germline V gene has CDR1 DFQATT and CDR2 SNEGSKA (reference sequence). V was pared by 5 bases and J by 7 bases, with 12 bases between. The CDR3 consists of 12 residues.

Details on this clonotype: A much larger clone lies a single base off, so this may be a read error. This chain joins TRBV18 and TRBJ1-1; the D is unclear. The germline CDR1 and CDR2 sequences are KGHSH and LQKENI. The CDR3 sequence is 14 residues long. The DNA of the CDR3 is TGTGCCAGCTCACGAACCACGTACGACACTGAAGCTCTCTTT. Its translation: CASSRTTYDTEALF.

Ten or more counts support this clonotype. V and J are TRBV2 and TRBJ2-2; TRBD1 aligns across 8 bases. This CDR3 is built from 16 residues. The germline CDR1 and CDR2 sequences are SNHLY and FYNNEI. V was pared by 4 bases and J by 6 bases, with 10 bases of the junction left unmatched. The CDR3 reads CASSGNSGQEAGELFF. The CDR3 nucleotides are TGTGCCAGCAGTGGGAATTCGGGACAGGAGGCCGGGGAGCTGTTTTTT.

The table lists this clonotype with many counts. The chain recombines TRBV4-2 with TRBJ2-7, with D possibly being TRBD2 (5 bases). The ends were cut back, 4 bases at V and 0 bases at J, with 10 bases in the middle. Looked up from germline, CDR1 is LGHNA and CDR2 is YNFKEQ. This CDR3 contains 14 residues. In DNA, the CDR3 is TGTGCCAGCAGCCCCACTCGGGGCTCCTACGAGCAGTACTTC. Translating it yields CASSPTRGSYEQYF.